The clone carrying this TCR beta chain was recorded at least ten times. The antigen is not known. This entry comes from a study of read filtering for tumor transcriptome and immune sequencing. Study-wide findings and caveats: Single-read clonotypes: 80% to 90% of IR-seq clonotypes (around 3.5% of reads), 60% to 75% of RNA-seq clonotypes (approximately 43% of reads).

The CDR3 covers 15 residues. CDR1 is SQVTM, CDR2 ANQGSEA, per germline. The V and J ends lost 3 bases and 7 bases, in that order; junction bases with no gene match: 11. This library used roughly 400 ng RNA and molecular barcoded adaptors spanning alpha/delta and beta/gamma chains. TCRdb passed the reads through MiXCR, listing each CDR3 protein once. The sample has more than 70,000 distinct CDR3 sequences, 20% to 25% seen once. This receptor was taken from a donor aged 40 or older with multiple myeloma. This rearrangement joins TRBV29-1 to TRBJ2-1; 8 nucleotides align to TRBD2. Sequenced input: a population of CD138-negative cells sorted from bone marrow. The CDR3 loop is CSVEVLAGGRNEQFF. Written as DNA, the CDR3 is TGCAGCGTTGAGGTCTTGGCGGGGGGCCGAAATGAGCAGTTCTTC.